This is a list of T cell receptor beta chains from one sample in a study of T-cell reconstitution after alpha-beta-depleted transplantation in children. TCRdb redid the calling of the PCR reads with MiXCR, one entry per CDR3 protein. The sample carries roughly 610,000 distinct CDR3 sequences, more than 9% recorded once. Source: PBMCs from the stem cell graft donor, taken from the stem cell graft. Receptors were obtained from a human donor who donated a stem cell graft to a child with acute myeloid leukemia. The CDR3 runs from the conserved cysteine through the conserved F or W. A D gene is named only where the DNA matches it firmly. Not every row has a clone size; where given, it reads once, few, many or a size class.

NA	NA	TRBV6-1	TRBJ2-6	TGTGCCAGCAGTGAAGGACAAACCCTAAGCCCTGGGGCCAACGTCCTGACTTTC	CASSEGQTLSPGANVLTF
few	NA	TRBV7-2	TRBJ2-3	TGTGCCAGCAGCTTGGGACCAATATCCACAGATACGCAGTATTTT	CASSLGPISTDTQYF
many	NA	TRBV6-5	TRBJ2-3	TGTGCCAGCAGTTACCAGTACTCGGATACGCAGTATTTT	CASSYQYSDTQYF
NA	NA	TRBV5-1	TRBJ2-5	TGCGCCAGCAGCGATATTGGGACCCCTGGGGAGACCCAGTACTTC	CASSDIGTPGETQYF
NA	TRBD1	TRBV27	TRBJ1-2	TGTGCCAGCAGTTTATTGACAGGGGGCGCCTATGGCTACACCTTC	CASSLLTGGAYGYTF
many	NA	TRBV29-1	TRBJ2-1	TGCAGCGTTGCACAGGCCTCCTACAATGAGCAGTTCTTC	CSVAQASYNEQFF
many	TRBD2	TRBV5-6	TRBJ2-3	TGTGCCAGCAGCTTGCGGCGGGGGTTAACAGATACGCAGTATTTT	CASSLRRGLTDTQYF
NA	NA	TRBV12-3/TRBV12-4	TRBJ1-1	TGTGCCAGCAGTTTCAAGGGGGTTCGGACTGAAGCTTTCTTT	CASSFKGVRTEAFF
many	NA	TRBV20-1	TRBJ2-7	TGCAGTGCTAGAGATCCACGGGAGCAGTACTTC	CSARDPREQYF
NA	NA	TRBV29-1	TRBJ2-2	TGCAGCGTTGAAGAGGCCCGGAGGGGTAACACCGGGGAGCTGTTTTTT	CSVEEARRGNTGELFF